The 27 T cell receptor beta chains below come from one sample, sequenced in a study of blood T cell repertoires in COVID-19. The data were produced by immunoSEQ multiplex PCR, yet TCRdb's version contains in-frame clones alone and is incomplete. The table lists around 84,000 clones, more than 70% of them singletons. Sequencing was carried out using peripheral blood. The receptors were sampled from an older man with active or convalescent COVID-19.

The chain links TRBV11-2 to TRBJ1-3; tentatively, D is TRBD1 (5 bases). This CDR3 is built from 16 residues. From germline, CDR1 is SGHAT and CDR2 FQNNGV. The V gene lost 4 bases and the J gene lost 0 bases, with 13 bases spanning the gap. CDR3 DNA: TGTGCCAGCAGCTCCCTCGGAAGGGGCTCTGGAAACACCATATATTTT. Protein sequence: CASSSLGRGSGNTIYF.

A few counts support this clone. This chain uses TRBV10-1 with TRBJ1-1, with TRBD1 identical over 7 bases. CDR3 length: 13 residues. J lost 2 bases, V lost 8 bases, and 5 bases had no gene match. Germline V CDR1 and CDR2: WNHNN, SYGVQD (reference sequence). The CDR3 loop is CASAGQLNTEAFF. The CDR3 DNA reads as TGCGCCAGCGCGGGACAGCTAAACACTGAAGCTTTCTTT.

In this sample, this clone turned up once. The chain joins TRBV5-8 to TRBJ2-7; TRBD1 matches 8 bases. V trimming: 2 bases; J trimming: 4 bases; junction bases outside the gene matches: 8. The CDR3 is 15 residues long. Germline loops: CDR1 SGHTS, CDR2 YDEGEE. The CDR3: CASSFGTGNRYEQYF. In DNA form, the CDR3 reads TGTGCCAGCAGCTTTGGGACAGGTAATAGGTACGAGCAGTACTTC. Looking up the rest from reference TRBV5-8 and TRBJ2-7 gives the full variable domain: EAGVTQSPTHLIKTRGQQATLRCSPISGHTSVYWYQQALGLGLQFLLWYDEGEERNRGNFPPRFSGRQFPNYSSELNVNALELEDSALYLCASSFGTGNRYEQYFGPGTRLTVT.

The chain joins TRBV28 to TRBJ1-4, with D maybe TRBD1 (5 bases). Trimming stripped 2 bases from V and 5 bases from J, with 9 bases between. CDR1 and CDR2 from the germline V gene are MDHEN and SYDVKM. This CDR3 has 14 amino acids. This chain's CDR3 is CASSLTRANEKLFF. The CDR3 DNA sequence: TGTGCCAGCAGTTTAACCAGGGCGAATGAAAAACTGTTTTTT.

CDR3 residues: CAWKQGTYEQYF. Written as DNA, the CDR3 is TGTGCCTGGAAACAGGGGACCTACGAGCAGTACTTC. This sequence joins TRBV30 and TRBJ2-7; 7 bases fit TRBD1. V shed 4 bases, J shed 2 bases, and the junction held 2 bases outside the gene matches. CDR1 is GTSNPN, CDR2 SVGIG, per germline (reference sequence). This CDR3 spans 12 amino acids.

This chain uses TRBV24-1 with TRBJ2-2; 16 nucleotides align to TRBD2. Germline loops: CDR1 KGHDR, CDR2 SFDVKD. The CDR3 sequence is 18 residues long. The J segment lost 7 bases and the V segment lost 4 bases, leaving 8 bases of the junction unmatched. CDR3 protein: CATSDPGLAGGYDGELFF. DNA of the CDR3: TGTGCCACCAGTGACCCGGGACTAGCGGGAGGGTACGACGGGGAGCTGTTTTTT.

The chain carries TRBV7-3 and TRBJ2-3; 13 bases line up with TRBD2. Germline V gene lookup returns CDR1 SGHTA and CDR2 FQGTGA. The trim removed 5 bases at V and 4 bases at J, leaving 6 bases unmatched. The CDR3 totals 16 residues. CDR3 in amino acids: CASSTGLAGFADTQYF. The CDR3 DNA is TGTGCCAGCAGCACGGGACTAGCGGGGTTTGCAGATACGCAGTATTTT.

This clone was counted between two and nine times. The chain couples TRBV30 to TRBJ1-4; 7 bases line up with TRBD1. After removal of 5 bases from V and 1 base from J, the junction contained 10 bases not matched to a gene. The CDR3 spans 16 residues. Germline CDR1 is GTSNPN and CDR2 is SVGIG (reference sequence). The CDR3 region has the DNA TGTGCCTGGGGGCCCCAGGGGGGACTAACTAATGAAAAACTGTTTTTT. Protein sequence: CAWGPQGGLTNEKLFF.

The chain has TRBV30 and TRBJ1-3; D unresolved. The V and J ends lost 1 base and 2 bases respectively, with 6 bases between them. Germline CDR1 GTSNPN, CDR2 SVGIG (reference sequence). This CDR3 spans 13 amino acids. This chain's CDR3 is CAWSAEAGNTIYF. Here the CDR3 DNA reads TGTGCCTGGAGTGCGGAGGCTGGAAACACCATATATTTT.

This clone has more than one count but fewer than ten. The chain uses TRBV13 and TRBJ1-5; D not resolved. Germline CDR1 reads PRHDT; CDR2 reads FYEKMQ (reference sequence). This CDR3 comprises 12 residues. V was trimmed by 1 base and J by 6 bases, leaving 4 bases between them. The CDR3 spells CASSLAGQPQHF. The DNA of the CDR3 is TGTGCCAGCAGCTTAGCCGGTCAGCCCCAGCATTTT.

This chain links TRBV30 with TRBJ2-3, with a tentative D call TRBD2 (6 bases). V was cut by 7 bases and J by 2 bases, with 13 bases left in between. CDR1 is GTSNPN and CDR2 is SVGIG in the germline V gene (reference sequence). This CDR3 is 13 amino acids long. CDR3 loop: CASTGLVTDTQYF. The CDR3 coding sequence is TGTGCCTCCACGGGACTCGTCACAGATACGCAGTATTTT.

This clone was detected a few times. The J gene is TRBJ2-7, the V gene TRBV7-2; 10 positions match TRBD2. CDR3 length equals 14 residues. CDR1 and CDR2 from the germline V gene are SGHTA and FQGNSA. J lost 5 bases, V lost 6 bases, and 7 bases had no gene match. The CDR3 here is CASRVLAGRDEQYF. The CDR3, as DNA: TGTGCCAGCAGGGTACTAGCGGGAAGGGACGAGCAGTACTTC. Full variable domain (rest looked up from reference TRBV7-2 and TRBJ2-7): GAGVSQSPSNKVTEKGKDVELRCDPISGHTALYWYRQSLGQGLEFLIYFQGNSAPDKSGLPSDRFSAERTGGSVSTLTIQRTQQEDSAVYLCASRVLAGRDEQYFGPGTRLTVT.

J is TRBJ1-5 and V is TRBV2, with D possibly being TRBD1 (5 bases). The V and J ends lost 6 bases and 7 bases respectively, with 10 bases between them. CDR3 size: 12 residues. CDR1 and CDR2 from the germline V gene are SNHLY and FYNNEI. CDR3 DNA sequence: TGTGCCAGCAGGGGGGGTGGACAGCCCCAGCATTTT. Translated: CASRGGGQPQHF.

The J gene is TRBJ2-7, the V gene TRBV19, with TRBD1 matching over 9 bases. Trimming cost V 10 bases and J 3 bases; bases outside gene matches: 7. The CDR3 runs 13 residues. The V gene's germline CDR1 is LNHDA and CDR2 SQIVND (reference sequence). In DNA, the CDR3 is TGTGCCACCAGAGGGACAGGGAGCTACGAGCAGTACTTC. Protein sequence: CATRGTGSYEQYF.

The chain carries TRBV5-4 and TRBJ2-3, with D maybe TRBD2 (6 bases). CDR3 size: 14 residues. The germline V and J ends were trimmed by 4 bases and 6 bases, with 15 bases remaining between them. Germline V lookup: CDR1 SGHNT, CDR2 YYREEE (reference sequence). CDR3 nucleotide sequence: TGTGCCAGCAGCACCGGGGGTAGCGGTGATACGCAGTATTTT. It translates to CASSTGGSGDTQYF.

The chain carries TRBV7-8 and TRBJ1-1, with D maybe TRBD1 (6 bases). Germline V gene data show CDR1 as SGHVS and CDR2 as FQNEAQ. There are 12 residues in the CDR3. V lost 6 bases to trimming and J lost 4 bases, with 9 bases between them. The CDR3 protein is CASSRQVTEAFF. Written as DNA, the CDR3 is TGTGCCAGCAGTCGACAGGTCACTGAAGCTTTCTTT. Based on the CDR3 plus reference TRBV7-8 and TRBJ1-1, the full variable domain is GAGVSQSPRYKVAKRGQDVALRCDPISGHVSLFWYQQALGQGPEFLTYFQNEAQLDKSGLPSDRFFAERPEGSVSTLKIQRTQQEDSAVYLCASSRQVTEAFFGQGTRLTVV.

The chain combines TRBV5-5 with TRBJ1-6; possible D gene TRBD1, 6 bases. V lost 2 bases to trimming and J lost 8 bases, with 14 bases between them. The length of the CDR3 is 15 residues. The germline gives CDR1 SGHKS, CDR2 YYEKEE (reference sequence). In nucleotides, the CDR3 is TGTGCCAGCAGCTTTCAGGGGAGCATTGATTCACCCCTCCACTTT. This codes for CASSFQGSIDSPLHF.

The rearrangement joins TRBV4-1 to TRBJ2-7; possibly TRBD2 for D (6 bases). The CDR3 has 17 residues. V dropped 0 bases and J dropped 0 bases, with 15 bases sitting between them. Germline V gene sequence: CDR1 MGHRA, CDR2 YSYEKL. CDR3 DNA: TGCGCCAGCAGCCAAGACCCCCTGGCGGGGTACTCCTACGAGCAGTACTTC. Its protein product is CASSQDPLAGYSYEQYF.

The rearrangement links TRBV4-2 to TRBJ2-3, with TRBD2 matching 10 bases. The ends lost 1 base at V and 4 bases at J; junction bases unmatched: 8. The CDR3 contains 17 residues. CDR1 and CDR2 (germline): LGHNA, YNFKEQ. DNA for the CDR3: TGTGCCAGCAGCCAAGGGGCCCAGCGGGGGGGCGCAGATACGCAGTATTTT. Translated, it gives CASSQGAQRGGADTQYF.

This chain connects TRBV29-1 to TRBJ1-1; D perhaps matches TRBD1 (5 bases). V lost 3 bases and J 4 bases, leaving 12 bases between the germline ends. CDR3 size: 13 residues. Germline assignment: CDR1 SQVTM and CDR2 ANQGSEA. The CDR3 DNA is TGCAGCGTTGACAGGGTAAGGGGCACTGAAGCTTTCTTT. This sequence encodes CSVDRVRGTEAFF.

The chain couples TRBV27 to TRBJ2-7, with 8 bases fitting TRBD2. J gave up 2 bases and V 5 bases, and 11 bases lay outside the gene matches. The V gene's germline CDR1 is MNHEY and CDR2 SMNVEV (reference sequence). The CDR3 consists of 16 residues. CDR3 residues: CASSAQIAGRTYEQYF. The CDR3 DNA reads TGTGCCAGCAGTGCACAAATAGCGGGACGGACCTACGAGCAGTACTTC.

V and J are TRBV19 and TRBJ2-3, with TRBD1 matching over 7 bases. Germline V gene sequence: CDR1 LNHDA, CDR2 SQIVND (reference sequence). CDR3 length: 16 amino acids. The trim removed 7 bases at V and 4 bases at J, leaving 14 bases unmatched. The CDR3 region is CASKGQHRQGADTQYF. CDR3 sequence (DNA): TGTGCCAGTAAGGGACAGCACCGACAAGGCGCAGATACGCAGTATTTT.

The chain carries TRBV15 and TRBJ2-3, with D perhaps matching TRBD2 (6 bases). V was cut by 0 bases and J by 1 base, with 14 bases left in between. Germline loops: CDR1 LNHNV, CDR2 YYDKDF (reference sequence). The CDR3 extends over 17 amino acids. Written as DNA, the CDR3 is TGTGCCACCAGCAGAGATAGGAGGGGCCTAGGCACAGATACGCAGTATTTT. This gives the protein CATSRDRRGLGTDTQYF.

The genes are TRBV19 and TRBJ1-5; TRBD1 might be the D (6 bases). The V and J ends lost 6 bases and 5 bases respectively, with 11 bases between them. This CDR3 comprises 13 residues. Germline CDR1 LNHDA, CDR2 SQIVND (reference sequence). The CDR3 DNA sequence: TGTGCCAGTAGCCAGGGGCCGTATCAGCCCCAGCATTTT. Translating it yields CASSQGPYQPQHF.

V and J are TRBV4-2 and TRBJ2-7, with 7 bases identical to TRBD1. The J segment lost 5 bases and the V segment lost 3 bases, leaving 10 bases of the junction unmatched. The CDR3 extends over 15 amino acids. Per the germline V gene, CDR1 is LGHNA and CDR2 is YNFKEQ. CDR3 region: CASSQVTGTADEQYF. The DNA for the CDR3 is TGTGCCAGCAGCCAGGTGACCGGGACAGCTGACGAGCAGTACTTC.

CDR3 sequence: CASSFGSYGYTF. The CDR3 bases are TGTGCCAGCAGCTTTGGTAGCTATGGCTACACCTTC. The chain recombines TRBV7-9 with TRBJ1-2; D not resolved. V lost 3 bases and J lost 4, with 6 bases in between. This CDR3 contains 12 residues. Germline loops: CDR1 SEHNR, CDR2 FQNEAQ (reference sequence).

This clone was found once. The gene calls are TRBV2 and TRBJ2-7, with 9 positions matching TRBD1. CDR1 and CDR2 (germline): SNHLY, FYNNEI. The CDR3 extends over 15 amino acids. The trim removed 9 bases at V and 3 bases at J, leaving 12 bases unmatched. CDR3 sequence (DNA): TGTGCCAGAAGGACCGGGACAGGGATTGGCTACGAGCAGTACTTC. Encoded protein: CARRTGTGIGYEQYF.